This entry features one T cell receptor (beta chain) sequence. No antigen is known for it. The CDR3 covers 14 residues. The method was immunoSEQ multiplex PCR; TCRdb's version includes in-frame clones alone and lacks a portion of them. This sample carries 61,000 or so clones, about 88% of them seen once, and the ten largest clones take about 1.2%. The sample belongs to a study of OX40 agonist ivuxolimab in advanced cancers. About the research overall: Subjects had a mean age of about 60 years, with a range of roughly 20 to 79; just over 80% were male.

Study-wide results and caveats: At 0.1 to 3.0 mg/kg, clonal expansion of CD4+ and CD8+ blood T cells had occurred by week 6. Partial responders at 0.1-3.0 mg/kg showed near-lowest clonal expansion.

This clonotype was sampled from an adult with an advanced solid tumor such as melanoma, head and neck, liver or kidney cancer. The V call is TRBV12-2, the J call TRBJ2-7. TRBV12-2 is reported as a pseudogene. The sequencing here drew on CD4+ or CD8+ T cells sorted from blood, taken in a trial of the OX40 agonist ivuxolimab. In DNA, the CDR3 is TGTGCAAGTCGCTTAGCGGGTCCCGACTACGAGCAGTACTTC. Amino acid sequence: CASRLAGPDYEQYF.